This T cell receptor beta chain is drawn from a study of relationships among human T cell subsets. The T cell receptor alpha and beta CDR3 regions were amplified from mRNA by semiquantitative ARM-PCR. Tagged nested gene-specific primers were used first, then communal superprimers amplified exponentially. TCRdb analysed the multiplex PCR reads with MiXCR anew, one entry per CDR3 protein. Of fewer than 15,000 distinct CDR3 sequences detected, roughly 60% appear once; the ten largest clones hold 2.1%. Findings and limits, study-wide: Regulatory and Th2 subsets had few clones over 100 reads, unlike CD8+ cytotoxic cells.

Anti-CD25 beads selected CD4+CD25+ regulatory T cells from positively selected CD4+ cells. Magnetic beads coated with subset-specific antibodies isolated the T cell subsets. V was shortened by 6 bases and J by 2 bases, with 17 bases between the two germline ends. This CDR3 spans 14 amino acids. CDR1 and CDR2 from the germline V gene are DFQATT and SNEGSKA (reference sequence). Points on this clonotype: Its antigen is not known.

V usage is TRBV20-1 and J usage is TRBJ2-7, with a possible D match to TRBD1 (6 bases). The sequenced material came from Tregs sorted from blood. This clonotype originated in a man aged 35-49 years in good health. CDR3 nucleotide sequence: TGCAGTGCGCCAAGGGAACAGGGAACCTACGAGCAGTACTTC. Translated, it gives CSAPREQGTYEQYF.